The 31 T cell receptor beta chains in this list originate from one sample, sequenced in a study of CD8 T cells in ankylosing spondylitis. MiXCR, run by TCRdb on the 5' RACE reads, gives a single entry per CDR3 protein. The sample carries roughly 130,000 distinct CDR3 sequences, about 13% recorded once. The sequencing sample was made of blood, either unsorted or a sorted T cell fraction (not recorded which). Receptors originate from a female donor with ankylosing spondylitis or in good health (not recorded which).

The chain has TRBV25-1 and TRBJ2-7; D remains ambiguous. Looked up from germline, CDR1 is MGHDK and CDR2 is SYGVNS. The CDR3 contains 13 residues. The V end was cut by 4 bases, the J end by 4 bases, with 11 bases between. In DNA form, the CDR3 reads TGTGCCAGCAGTGTCCCTGGTGGGTACGAGCAGTACTTC. This gives the protein CASSVPGGYEQYF.

This clonotype has more than one count but fewer than ten. This rearrangement joins TRBV6-5 to TRBJ2-7; TRBD2 is a possible D gene (5 bases). The ends were cut back, 6 bases at V and 6 bases at J, with 9 bases in the middle. The germline CDR1 and CDR2 sequences are MNHEY and SVGAGI. The CDR3 is made up of 11 amino acids. CDR3 DNA: TGTGCCAGCAGCCGGGCGGGCGAGCAGTACTTC. Translation: CASSRAGEQYF.

This clonotype was seen ten or more times. This chain uses TRBV20-1 with TRBJ1-6, with 9 positions matching TRBD1. Germline V gene sequence: CDR1 DFQATT, CDR2 SNEGSKA (reference sequence). V lost 5 bases, J lost 7 bases, and 6 bases stayed unmatched. The CDR3 length is 14 residues. CDR3 region: CSAPRTGVNSPLHF. Here the CDR3 DNA reads TGCAGTGCTCCAAGGACAGGGGTAAATTCACCCCTCCACTTT.

V gene TRBV12-3 or TRBV12-4 combines with J gene TRBJ1-4; 11 bases fit TRBD1. V shed 5 bases, J shed 7 bases, and the junction held 6 bases outside the gene matches. This CDR3 is built from 15 residues. The CDR3 protein is CASSPGQGDREKLFF. Here the CDR3 DNA reads TGTGCCAGCAGTCCGGGACAGGGGGACCGTGAAAAACTGTTTTTT.

V is TRBV20-1 and J is TRBJ2-3; possibly TRBD1 for D (6 bases). The V gene's germline CDR1 is DFQATT and CDR2 SNEGSKA (reference sequence). The CDR3 length is 15 residues. Between the trimmed V and J ends, which lost 1 base and 6 bases, there was a span of 17 bases. CDR3 bases: TGCAGTGCTAGAGCTCAAATGGGGGCACGGGATACGCAGTATTTT. Its translation is CSARAQMGARDTQYF.

At least ten counts were recorded for this clonotype. The V and J genes are TRBV20-1 and TRBJ2-6; 8 bases line up with TRBD1. Trimming at V came to 3 bases and at J to 3 bases, leaving 4 bases not matched to a gene. Per germline, CDR1 DFQATT and CDR2 SNEGSKA (reference sequence). The CDR3 has 15 amino acids. The CDR3 nucleotides read TGCAGTGCTAGTCAGGGGGCGCATGGGGCCAACGTCCTGACTTTC. Its translation: CSASQGAHGANVLTF.

This clonotype has at least ten counts. The genes are TRBV5-1 and TRBJ2-5; tentatively, D is TRBD2 (5 bases). Germline CDR1 is SGHRS and CDR2 is YFSETQ. The CDR3 has 14 residues. V lost 6 bases to trimming and J lost 4 bases, with 16 bases between them. Here the CDR3 reads CASMFSGNRETQYF. CDR3 bases: TGCGCCAGCATGTTCTCCGGGAACCGAGAGACCCAGTACTTC.

The chain's CDR3 is CSASPAGPSYNEQFF. The CDR3 region has the DNA TGCAGTGCTTCCCCAGCGGGTCCCTCCTACAATGAGCAGTTCTTC. The chain links TRBV20-1 to TRBJ2-1; TRBD2 might be the D (6 bases). Germline assignment: CDR1 DFQATT and CDR2 SNEGSKA (reference sequence). CDR3 length: 15 amino acids. The V end was cut by 5 bases, the J end by 0 bases, with 14 bases between.

This clonotype was counted only a few times. This rearrangement joins TRBV7-3 to TRBJ2-6; D is unclear. Germline CDR1 and CDR2: SGHTA and FQGTGA. Trimming shortened V by 9 bases and J by 1 base, and 10 bases separated the two germline ends. The CDR3 contains 14 residues. As DNA, the CDR3 is TGTGCCAGTACCTCTGGGTCTGGGGCCAACGTCCTGACTTTC. This gives the protein CASTSGSGANVLTF.

This rearrangement joins TRBV29-1 to TRBJ1-2; D is undetermined. The CDR3 runs 13 residues. The germline V and J ends were trimmed by 5 bases and 2 bases, with 12 bases remaining between them. The germline V gene has CDR1 SQVTM and CDR2 ANQGSEA. CDR3 region: CSVWGLGNYGYTF. In DNA form, the CDR3 reads TGCAGCGTTTGGGGTTTAGGGAACTATGGCTACACCTTC.

This clonotype occurred a few times. V gene TRBV5-5 combines with J gene TRBJ2-3, with TRBD2 matching 9 bases. Germline CDR1 is SGHKS and CDR2 is YYEKEE (reference sequence). The V and J ends lost 0 bases and 4 bases, in that order; junction bases with no gene match: 3. This CDR3 spans 15 amino acids. CDR3 DNA sequence: TGTGCCAGCAGCTTGGGCGGGAGGGGCCCAGATACGCAGTATTTT. This translates into CASSLGGRGPDTQYF.

Comments on this clonotype: With a much larger clone just one base away, this may be a read error. The chain uses TRBV20-1 and TRBJ2-3; D uncertain. Germline CDR1 reads DFQATT; CDR2 reads SNEGSKA (reference sequence). CDR3 size: 14 residues. Trimming pared 6 bases from V and 7 bases from J, leaving 20 bases between. CDR3 in amino acids: CSALTSRRAYTQYF. The CDR3 DNA is TGCAGTGCCCTAACCAGCAGGAGAGCATATACGCAGTATTTT.

This clonotype was picked up a small number of times. V and J are TRBV12-3 or TRBV12-4 and TRBJ1-5; weak D call: TRBD1 (5 bases). V gave up 4 bases and J gave up 2 bases, with 12 bases separating them. The CDR3 consists of 15 residues. The CDR3 nucleotides are TGTGCCAGCAGTTCGGCAGGGTGGGGCAATCAGCCCCAGCATTTT. Translation gives CASSSAGWGNQPQHF.

This clonotype came up a few times. The CDR3 sequence is CASSSGTGLYEQYF. The CDR3 DNA reads TGTGCCAGCAGTTCCGGGACAGGGCTCTACGAGCAGTACTTC. The chain is built from TRBV12-3 or TRBV12-4 and TRBJ2-7, with 9 nucleotides matching TRBD1. J was trimmed by 3 bases and V by 4 bases; bases with no gene match: 4. The CDR3 sequence is 14 residues long.

This clonotype has more than one count but fewer than ten. This chain links TRBV7-6 with TRBJ2-1; weak D call: TRBD2 (6 bases). The V end lost 5 bases, the J end lost 2 bases, and 13 bases lay between the germline ends. The CDR3 spans 15 residues. Germline assignment: CDR1 SGHVS and CDR2 FNYEAQ. Written as DNA, the CDR3 is TGTGCCAGCAGCCCTACGGCGGGGACCTACAATGAGCAGTTCTTC. Amino acid sequence: CASSPTAGTYNEQFF.

The table lists this clonotype with a few counts. The V gene is TRBV2, the J gene TRBJ2-1; D may match TRBD1 or TRBD2 (5 bases each). V lost 4 bases to trimming and J lost 3 bases, with 19 bases between them. Germline loops: CDR1 SNHLY, CDR2 FYNNEI. CDR3 length equals 17 residues. CDR3 DNA: TGTGCCAGCAGTGCGCGGGCAGGTGGGGGATACTACAATGAGCAGTTCTTC. It specifies CASSARAGGGYYNEQFF.

A few counts support this clonotype. V gene TRBV29-1 combines with J gene TRBJ1-1; 7 positions match TRBD1. CDR1 is SQVTM and CDR2 is ANQGSEA in the germline V gene. V was clipped by 4 bases and J by 1 base; unmatched bases: 3. CDR3 length: 13 residues. CDR3 protein: CSVVRDRNTEAFF. The CDR3 nucleotides are TGCAGCGTTGTCCGGGACAGGAACACTGAAGCTTTCTTT.

This clonotype was counted between two and nine times. This sequence joins TRBV7-3 and TRBJ1-3; D is undetermined. Trimming left V 2 bases short and J 7 bases short, with 12 bases between. The CDR3 is made up of 14 amino acids. The germline CDR1 and CDR2 sequences are SGHTA and FQGTGA. CDR3 in amino acids: CASSLSWRGNTIYF. The CDR3 region has the DNA TGTGCCAGCAGCTTATCCTGGCGGGGTAACACCATATATTTT.

Many counts were recorded for this clonotype. This chain uses TRBV5-1 with TRBJ2-1, with 13 nucleotides matching TRBD2. The CDR3 has 14 amino acids. V shed 8 bases, J shed 4 bases, and the junction held 3 bases outside the gene matches. Germline-derived CDR1 and CDR2 are SGHRS and YFSETQ. Written as DNA, the CDR3 is TGCGCCAGACGGACTAGCGGGAGTTACAATGAGCAGTTCTTC. Its translation: CARRTSGSYNEQFF.

This clonotype was picked up many times. The chain carries TRBV27 and TRBJ2-7, with D possibly TRBD1 on 6 matching bases. CDR1 is MNHEY and CDR2 is SMNVEV in the germline V gene (reference sequence). V shed 3 bases and J shed 3 bases, with 9 bases lying between them. The CDR3 consists of 13 residues. The CDR3 DNA reads TGTGCCAGCAGTTTTTCCAGGGGCTACGAGCAGTACTTC. Its protein product is CASSFSRGYEQYF.

This clonotype has only a few counts. One end of the junction does not line up with germline, which may come from a read error. This chain links TRBV7-7 with TRBJ2-3, with 9 bases lining up with TRBD2. The CDR3 has 15 residues. Per germline, CDR1 SSHAT and CDR2 FNYEAQ (reference sequence). The DNA of the CDR3 is TGTGCTAGCAGCTTCGGGCGGGGGGGCGCAGATACGCAGTATTTT. Amino acid sequence: CASSFGRGGADTQYF.

This clonotype was counted many times. The CDR3 DNA reads as TGCAGCGTTGAAGATAATCAGGGACGCACTGAAGCTTTCTTT. This sequence encodes CSVEDNQGRTEAFF. This chain joins TRBV29-1 and TRBJ1-1; TRBD1 is a possible D gene (5 bases). V lost 0 bases and J 4 bases, leaving 12 bases between the germline ends. Germline values: CDR1 SQVTM, CDR2 ANQGSEA. The CDR3 spans 14 residues.

At least ten counts were recorded for this clonotype. This chain links TRBV7-9 with TRBJ2-3; D not certain. Trimming pared 1 base from V and 2 bases from J, leaving 7 bases between. Per the germline V gene, CDR1 is SEHNR and CDR2 is FQNEAQ (reference sequence). This CDR3 is built from 14 residues. CDR3 residues: CASSLGQITDTQYF. CDR3 sequence (DNA): TGTGCCAGCAGCTTAGGCCAGATCACAGATACGCAGTATTTT.

In this sample, this clonotype turned up many times. The genes are TRBV29-1 and TRBJ1-1; no definite D call. Trimming pared 3 bases from V and 5 bases from J, leaving 7 bases between. Germline CDR1 SQVTM, CDR2 ANQGSEA. The CDR3 totals 11 residues. The CDR3 sequence: CSVDPGTEAFF. CDR3 in DNA: TGCAGCGTTGATCCTGGGACTGAAGCTTTCTTT.

This clonotype was seen repeatedly, ten times or more. The chain recombines TRBV29-1 with TRBJ1-1; 7 bases line up with TRBD1. The CDR3 totals 13 residues. Germline lookup yields CDR1 SQVTM and CDR2 ANQGSEA. V trimming: 6 bases; J trimming: 2 bases; junction bases outside the gene matches: 6. This CDR3 is CSVHRDSNTEAFF. The DNA for the CDR3 is TGCAGCGTGCACCGGGACAGCAACACTGAAGCTTTCTTT.

This clonotype has more than one count but fewer than ten. The CDR3, as DNA: TGTGCCAGCAGCTTACTTGGGCGGGACAATGAGCAGTTCTTC. The encoded protein is CASSLLGRDNEQFF. The chain employs TRBV7-3 and TRBJ2-1, with D perhaps TRBD2 (5 bases). Per germline, CDR1 SGHTA and CDR2 FQGTGA. This CDR3 has 14 amino acids. Trimming cost V 2 bases and J 5 bases, with 10 bases left between them.

J is TRBJ1-1 and V is TRBV18; D is unresolved. V gave up 1 base and J gave up 0 bases, with 18 bases separating them. CDR3 length: 18 amino acids. Germline-derived CDR1 and CDR2 are KGHSH and LQKENI. This chain's CDR3 is CASSPQVQTLQMNTEAFF. The CDR3 nucleotides are TGTGCCAGCTCACCACAAGTACAGACTCTACAGATGAACACTGAAGCTTTCTTT.

This clonotype was detected a few times. The V and J genes are TRBV7-9 and TRBJ1-5; D is unresolved. V lost 5 bases to trimming and J lost 7 bases, with 12 bases between them. From germline, CDR1 is SEHNR and CDR2 FQNEAQ (reference sequence). CDR3 length equals 13 residues. CDR3 sequence reads: CASSRPNEQPQHF. The CDR3 DNA sequence: TGTGCCAGCAGCCGACCAAACGAGCAGCCCCAGCATTTT. Together with reference TRBV7-9 and TRBJ1-5, the CDR3 gives the full variable domain: DTGVSQNPRHKITKRGQNVTFRCDPISEHNRLYWYRQTLGQGPEFLTYFQNEAQLEKSRLLSDRFSAERPKGSFSTLEIQRTEQGDSAMYLCASSRPNEQPQHFGDGTRLSIL.

This clonotype was detected a few times. This CDR3 is CASSSLGERGPQHF. The CDR3 DNA is TGTGCCAGCAGTTCCCTGGGGGAGAGGGGGCCCCAGCATTTT. The V call is TRBV6-5, the J call TRBJ1-5; a weak D match, TRBD1 (5 bases). V lost 4 bases, J lost 9 bases, and 16 bases lay in between. The CDR3 length is 14 residues. In germline, CDR1 is MNHEY, CDR2 SVGAGI.

This clonotype was counted ten times or more. J is TRBJ2-1 and V is TRBV10-1; 7 nucleotides line up with TRBD1. With 2 bases clipped from V and 2 bases from J, the junction kept 6 bases outside the gene matches. CDR1 and CDR2 from the germline V gene are WNHNN and SYGVQD (reference sequence). The CDR3 is 16 residues long. The CDR3 DNA sequence: TGCGCCAGCAGTGAGCAGGGGGTCCATCCCTACAATGAGCAGTTCTTC. Its translation is CASSEQGVHPYNEQFF.

This clonotype was seen ten or more times. The chain couples TRBV7-3 to TRBJ2-7; 8 bases are a match to TRBD2. The V and J ends lost 5 bases and 11 bases, in that order; junction bases with no gene match: 11. CDR3 length equals 13 residues. Germline CDR1 SGHTA, CDR2 FQGTGA. The CDR3 protein is CASSEPAGGRKYF. The CDR3 DNA reads as TGTGCCAGCAGCGAACCGGCGGGGGGAAGGAAGTACTTC.